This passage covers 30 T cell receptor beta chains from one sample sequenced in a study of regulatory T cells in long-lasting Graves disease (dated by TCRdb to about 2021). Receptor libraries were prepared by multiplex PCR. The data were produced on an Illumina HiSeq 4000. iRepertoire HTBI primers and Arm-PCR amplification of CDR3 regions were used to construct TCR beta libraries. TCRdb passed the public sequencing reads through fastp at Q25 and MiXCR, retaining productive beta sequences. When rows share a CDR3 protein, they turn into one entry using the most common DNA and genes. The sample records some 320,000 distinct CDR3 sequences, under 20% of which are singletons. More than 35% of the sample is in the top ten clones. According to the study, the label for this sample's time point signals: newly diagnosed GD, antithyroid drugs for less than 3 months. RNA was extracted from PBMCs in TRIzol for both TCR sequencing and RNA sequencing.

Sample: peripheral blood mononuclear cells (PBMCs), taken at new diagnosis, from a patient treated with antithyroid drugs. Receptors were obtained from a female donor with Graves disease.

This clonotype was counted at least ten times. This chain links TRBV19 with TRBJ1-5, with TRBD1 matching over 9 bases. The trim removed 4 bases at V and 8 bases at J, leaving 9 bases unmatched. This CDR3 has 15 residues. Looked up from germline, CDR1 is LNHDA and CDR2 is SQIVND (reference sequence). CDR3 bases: TGTGCCAGTAGTAGACCGGGACAGGGAAAGGAGCCCCAGCATTTT. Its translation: CASSRPGQGKEPQHF.

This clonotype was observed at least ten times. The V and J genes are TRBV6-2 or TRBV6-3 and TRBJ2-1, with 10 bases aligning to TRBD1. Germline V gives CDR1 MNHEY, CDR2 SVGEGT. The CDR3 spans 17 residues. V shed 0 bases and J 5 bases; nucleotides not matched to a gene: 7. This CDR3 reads CASSYSPPGQGNNEQFF. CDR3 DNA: TGTGCCAGCAGTTACTCCCCGCCGGGACAGGGGAACAATGAGCAGTTCTTC.

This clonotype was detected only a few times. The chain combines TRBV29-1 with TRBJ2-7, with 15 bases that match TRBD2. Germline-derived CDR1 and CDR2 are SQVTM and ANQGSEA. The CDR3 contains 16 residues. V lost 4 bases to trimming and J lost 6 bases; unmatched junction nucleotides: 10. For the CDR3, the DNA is TGCAGCGTTGTGTCGAGGGGGACTAGCGGGGGGTCCGAGCAGTACTTC. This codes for CSVVSRGTSGGSEQYF.

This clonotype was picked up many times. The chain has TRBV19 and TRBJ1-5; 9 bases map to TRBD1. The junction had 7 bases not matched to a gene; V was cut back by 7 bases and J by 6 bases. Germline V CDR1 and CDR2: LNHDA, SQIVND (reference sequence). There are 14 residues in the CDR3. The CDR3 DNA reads TGTGCCAGTATCGACAGGGGGAAGACTCAGCCCCAGCATTTT. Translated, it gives CASIDRGKTQPQHF.

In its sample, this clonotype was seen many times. The CDR3 loop reads CASSDAQGSPLHF. The CDR3 DNA is TGTGCCAGCAGCGATGCTCAGGGTTCACCCCTCCACTTT. This chain connects TRBV9 to TRBJ1-6; maybe TRBD1 (5 bases). The V end lost 3 bases, the J end lost 9 bases, and 10 bases lay between the germline ends. The CDR3 extends over 13 amino acids. The germline gives CDR1 SGDLS, CDR2 YYNGEE.

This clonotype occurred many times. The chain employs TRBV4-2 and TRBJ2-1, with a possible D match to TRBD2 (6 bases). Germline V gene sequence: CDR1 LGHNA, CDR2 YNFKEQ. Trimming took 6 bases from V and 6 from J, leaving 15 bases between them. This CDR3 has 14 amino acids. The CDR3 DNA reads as TGTGCCAGCAGGGTGCCGGGAGAGGGCAATGAGCAGTTCTTC. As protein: CASRVPGEGNEQFF.

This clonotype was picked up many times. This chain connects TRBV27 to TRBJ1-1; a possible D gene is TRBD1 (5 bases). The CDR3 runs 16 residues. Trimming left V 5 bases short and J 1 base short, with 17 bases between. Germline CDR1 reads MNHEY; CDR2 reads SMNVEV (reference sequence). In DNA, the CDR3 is TGTGCCAGCAGTGCGTTCCAGGGTGTGGGGAACACTGAAGCTTTCTTT. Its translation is CASSAFQGVGNTEAFF.

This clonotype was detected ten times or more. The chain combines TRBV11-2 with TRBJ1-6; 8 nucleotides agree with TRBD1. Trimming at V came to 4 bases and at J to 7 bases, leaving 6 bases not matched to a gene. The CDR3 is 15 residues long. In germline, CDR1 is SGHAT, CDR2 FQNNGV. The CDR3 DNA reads TGTGCCAGCAGCTCGGGGACAGGACCAAATTCACCCCTCCACTTT. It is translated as CASSSGTGPNSPLHF.

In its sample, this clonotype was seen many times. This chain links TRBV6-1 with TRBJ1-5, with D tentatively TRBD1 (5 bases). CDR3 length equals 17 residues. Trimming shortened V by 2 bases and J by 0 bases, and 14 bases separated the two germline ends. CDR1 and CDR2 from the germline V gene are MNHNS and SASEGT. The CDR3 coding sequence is TGTGCCAGCAGTGAACGCCTGGGACGGTATAGCAATCAGCCCCAGCATTTT. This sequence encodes CASSERLGRYSNQPQHF.

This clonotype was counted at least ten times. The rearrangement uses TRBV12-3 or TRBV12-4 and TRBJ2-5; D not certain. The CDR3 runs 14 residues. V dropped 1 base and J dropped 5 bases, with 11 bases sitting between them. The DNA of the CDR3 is TGTGCCAGCAGTTTAGTTGACGTCGGGGAGACCCAGTACTTC. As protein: CASSLVDVGETQYF.

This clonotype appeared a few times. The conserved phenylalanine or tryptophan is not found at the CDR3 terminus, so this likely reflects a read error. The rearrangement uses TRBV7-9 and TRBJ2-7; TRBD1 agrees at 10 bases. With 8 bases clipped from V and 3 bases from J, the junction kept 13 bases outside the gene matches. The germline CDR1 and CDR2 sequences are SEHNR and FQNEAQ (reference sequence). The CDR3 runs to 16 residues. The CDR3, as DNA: TGTGCCAGCGGCTCCGAAGGGTGGACAGGGGGCTACGAGCAGTACCTC. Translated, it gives CASGSEGWTGGYEQYL.

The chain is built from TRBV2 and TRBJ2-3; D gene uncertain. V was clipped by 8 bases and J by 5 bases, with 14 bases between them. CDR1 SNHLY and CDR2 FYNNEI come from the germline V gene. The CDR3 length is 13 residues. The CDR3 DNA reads TGTGCCAGCGCCGAGATCTTTCAAGATACGCAGTATTTT. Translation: CASAEIFQDTQYF.

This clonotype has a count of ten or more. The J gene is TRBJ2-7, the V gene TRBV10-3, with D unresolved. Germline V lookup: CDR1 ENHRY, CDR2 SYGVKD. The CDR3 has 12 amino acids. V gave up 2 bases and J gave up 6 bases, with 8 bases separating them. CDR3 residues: CAISEGRPEQYF. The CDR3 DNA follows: TGTGCCATCAGTGAGGGACGGCCCGAGCAGTACTTC.

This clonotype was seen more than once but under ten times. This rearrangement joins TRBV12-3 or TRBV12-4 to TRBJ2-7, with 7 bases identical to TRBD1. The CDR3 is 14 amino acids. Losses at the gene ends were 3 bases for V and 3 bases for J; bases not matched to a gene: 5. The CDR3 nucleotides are TGTGCCAGCAGTTTGGGGGACAGCAACTACGAGCAGTACTTC. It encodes CASSLGDSNYEQYF.

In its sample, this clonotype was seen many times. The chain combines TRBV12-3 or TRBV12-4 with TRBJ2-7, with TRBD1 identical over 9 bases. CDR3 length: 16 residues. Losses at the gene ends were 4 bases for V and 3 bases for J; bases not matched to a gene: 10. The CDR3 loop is CASSSFPGTGSYEQYF. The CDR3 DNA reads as TGTGCCAGCAGTTCCTTCCCCGGGACAGGGAGCTACGAGCAGTACTTC.

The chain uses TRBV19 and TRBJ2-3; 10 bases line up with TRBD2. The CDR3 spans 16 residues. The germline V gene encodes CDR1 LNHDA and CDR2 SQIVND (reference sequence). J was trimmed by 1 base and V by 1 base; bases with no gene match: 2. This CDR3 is CASSIVLAGGTDTQYF. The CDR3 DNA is TGTGCCAGTAGTATAGTGCTAGCGGGAGGCACAGATACGCAGTATTTT.

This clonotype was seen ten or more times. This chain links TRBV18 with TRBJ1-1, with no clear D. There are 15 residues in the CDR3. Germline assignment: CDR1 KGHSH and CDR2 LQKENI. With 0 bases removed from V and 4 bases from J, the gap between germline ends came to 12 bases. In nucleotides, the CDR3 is TGTGCCAGCTCACCACCGAGTTCACTTTCCACTGAAGCTTTCTTT. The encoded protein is CASSPPSSLSTEAFF.

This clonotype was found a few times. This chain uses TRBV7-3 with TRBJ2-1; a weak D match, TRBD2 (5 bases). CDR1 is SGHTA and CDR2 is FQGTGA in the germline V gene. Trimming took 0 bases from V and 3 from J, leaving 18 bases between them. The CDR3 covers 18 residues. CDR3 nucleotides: TGTGCCAGCAGCTTAACGTTCCGTTGGAGGAACCACTACAATGAGCAGTTCTTC. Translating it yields CASSLTFRWRNHYNEQFF.

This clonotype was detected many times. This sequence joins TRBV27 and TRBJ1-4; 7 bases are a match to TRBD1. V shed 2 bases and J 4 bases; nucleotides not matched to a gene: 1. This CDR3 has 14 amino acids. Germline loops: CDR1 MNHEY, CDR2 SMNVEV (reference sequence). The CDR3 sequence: CASSLDRVNEKLFF. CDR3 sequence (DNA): TGTGCCAGCAGTTTAGACAGGGTTAATGAAAAACTGTTTTTT.

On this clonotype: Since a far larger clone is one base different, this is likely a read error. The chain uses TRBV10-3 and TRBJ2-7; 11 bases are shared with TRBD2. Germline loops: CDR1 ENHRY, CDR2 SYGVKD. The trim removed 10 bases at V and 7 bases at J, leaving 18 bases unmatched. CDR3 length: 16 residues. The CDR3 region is CATIAASGRLRDEQYF. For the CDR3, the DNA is TGTGCCACCATTGCAGCTAGCGGGAGGTTAAGGGATGAGCAGTACTTC.

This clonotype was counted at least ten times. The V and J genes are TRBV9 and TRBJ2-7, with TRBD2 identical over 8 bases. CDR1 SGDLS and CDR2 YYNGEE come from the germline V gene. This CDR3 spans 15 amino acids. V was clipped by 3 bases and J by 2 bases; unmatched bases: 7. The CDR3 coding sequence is TGTGCCAGCAGCGCGGGGGGGGAGTACCCCTACGAGCAGTACTTC. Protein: CASSAGGEYPYEQYF.

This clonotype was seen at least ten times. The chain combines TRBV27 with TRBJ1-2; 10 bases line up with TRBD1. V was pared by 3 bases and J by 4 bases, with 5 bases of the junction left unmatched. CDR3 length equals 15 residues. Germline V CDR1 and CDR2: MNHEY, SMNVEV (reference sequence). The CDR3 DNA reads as TGTGCCAGCAGTTTCAAGACAGGGGGCTCCTATGGCTACACCTTC. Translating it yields CASSFKTGGSYGYTF.

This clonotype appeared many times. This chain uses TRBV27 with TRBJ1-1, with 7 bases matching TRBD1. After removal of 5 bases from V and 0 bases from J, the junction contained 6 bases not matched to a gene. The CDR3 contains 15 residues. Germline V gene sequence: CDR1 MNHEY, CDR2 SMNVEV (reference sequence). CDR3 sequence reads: CASSAPTGMNTEAFF. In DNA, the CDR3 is TGTGCCAGCAGTGCGCCGACAGGGATGAACACTGAAGCTTTCTTT.

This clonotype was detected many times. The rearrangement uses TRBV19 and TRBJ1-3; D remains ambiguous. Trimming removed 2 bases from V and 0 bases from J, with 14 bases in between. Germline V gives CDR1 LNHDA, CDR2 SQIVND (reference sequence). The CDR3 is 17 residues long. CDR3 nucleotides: TGTGCCAGTAGTATAAACGTAATCGGAAGCTCTGGAAACACCATATATTTT. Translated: CASSINVIGSSGNTIYF. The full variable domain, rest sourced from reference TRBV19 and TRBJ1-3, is DGGITQSPKYLFRKEGQNVTLSCEQNLNHDAMYWYRQDPGQGLRLIYYSQIVNDFQKGDIAEGYSVSREKKESFPLTVTSAQKNPTAFYLCASSINVIGSSGNTIYFGEGSWLTVV.

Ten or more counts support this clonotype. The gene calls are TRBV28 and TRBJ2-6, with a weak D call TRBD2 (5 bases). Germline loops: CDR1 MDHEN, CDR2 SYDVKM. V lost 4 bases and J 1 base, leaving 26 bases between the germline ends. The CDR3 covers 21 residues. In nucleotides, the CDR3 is TGTGCCAGCAGTTCCCCTGCGGTGTGGGGAGAGTTCTCATCTGGGGCCAACGTCCTGACTTTC. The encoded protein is CASSSPAVWGEFSSGANVLTF. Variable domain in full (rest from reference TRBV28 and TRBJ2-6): DVKVTQSSRYLVKRTGEKVFLECVQDMDHENMFWYRQDPGLGLRLIYFSYDVKMKEKGDIPEGYSVSREKKERFSLILESASTNQTSMYLCASSSPAVWGEFSSGANVLTFGAGSRLTVL.

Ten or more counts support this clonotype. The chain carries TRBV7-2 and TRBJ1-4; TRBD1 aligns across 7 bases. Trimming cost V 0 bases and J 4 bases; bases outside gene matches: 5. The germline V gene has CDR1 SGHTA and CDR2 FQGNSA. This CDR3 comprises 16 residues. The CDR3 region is CASSLAGTASNEKLFF. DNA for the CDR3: TGTGCCAGCAGCTTAGCCGGGACAGCTAGTAATGAAAAACTGTTTTTT.

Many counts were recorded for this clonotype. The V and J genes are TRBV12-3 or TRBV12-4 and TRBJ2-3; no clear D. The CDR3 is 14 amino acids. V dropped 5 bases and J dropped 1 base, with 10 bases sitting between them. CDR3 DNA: TGTGCCAGCAGTATTCGTCAAGGCACAGATACGCAGTATTTT. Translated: CASSIRQGTDTQYF.

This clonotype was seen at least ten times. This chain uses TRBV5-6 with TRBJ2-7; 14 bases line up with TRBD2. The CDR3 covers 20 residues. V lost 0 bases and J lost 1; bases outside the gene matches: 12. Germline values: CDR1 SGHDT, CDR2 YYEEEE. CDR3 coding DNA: TGTGCCAGCAGCTTGGACCGACTAGCGGGAGGGCTTTTGCCGTCCTACGAGCAGTACTTC. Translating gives CASSLDRLAGGLLPSYEQYF.

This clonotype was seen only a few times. CDR3: CASSYERTRATATNEKLFF. Written as DNA, the CDR3 is TGTGCCAGCAGTTACGAGAGGACTCGGGCTACGGCAACTAATGAAAAACTGTTTTTT. The gene calls are TRBV6-5 and TRBJ1-4; D is unresolved. The CDR3 has 19 residues. In germline, CDR1 is MNHEY, CDR2 SVGAGI. V lost 2 bases and J 0 bases, leaving 19 bases between the germline ends.

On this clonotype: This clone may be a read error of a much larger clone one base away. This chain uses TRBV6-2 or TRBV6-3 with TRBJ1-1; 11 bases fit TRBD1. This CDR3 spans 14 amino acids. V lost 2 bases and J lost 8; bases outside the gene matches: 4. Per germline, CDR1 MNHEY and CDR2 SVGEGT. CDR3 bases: TGTGCCAGCAGTTACAGGGACAGGGGGTTGGAAGCTTTCTTT. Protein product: CASSYRDRGLEAFF.